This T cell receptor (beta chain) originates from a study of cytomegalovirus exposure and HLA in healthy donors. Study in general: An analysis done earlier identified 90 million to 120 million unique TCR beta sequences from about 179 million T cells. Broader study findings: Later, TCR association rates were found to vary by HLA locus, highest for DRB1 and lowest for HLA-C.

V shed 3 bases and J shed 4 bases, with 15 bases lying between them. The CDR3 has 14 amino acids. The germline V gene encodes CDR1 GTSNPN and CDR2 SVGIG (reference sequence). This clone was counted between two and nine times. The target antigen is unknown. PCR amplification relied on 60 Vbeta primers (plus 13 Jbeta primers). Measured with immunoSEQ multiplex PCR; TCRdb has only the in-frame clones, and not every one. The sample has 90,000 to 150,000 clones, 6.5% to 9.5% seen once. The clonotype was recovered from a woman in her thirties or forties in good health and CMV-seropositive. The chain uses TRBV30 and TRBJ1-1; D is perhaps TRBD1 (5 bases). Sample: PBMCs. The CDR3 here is CAWRRGDWGTEAFF. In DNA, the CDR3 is TGTGCCTGGAGACGAGGGGACTGGGGCACTGAAGCTTTCTTT.